This T cell receptor (beta chain) was profiled in a study of regulatory T cells in long-lasting Graves disease. This clonotype was observed at least ten times. Germline trimming cut 8 bases from V and 1 base from J; bases unmatched to any gene: 14. This CDR3 is 16 amino acids long. CDR1 SGHVS and CDR2 FQNEAQ come from the germline V gene. The sample's time point: newly diagnosed GD, antithyroid drugs for less than 3 months. Extracted PBMC RNA gave rise to the TCR library. Through Arm-PCR of CDR3 regions and iRepertoire HTBI primers, TCR beta libraries were built. Each CDR3 protein gets one entry after TCRdb re-called the multiplex PCR reads with MiXCR. The table has about 540,000 distinct CDR3 sequences, about 13% seen once. The same specimen was also included in a second study, on T cells in Graves' hyperthyroidism and ophthalmopathy.

The chain combines TRBV7-8 with TRBJ2-7; the match to TRBD1 covers 7 bases. The receptor comes from a man between 25 and 39 years old with Graves disease. Sequencing used peripheral blood mononuclear cells (PBMCs), obtained at new diagnosis, from a patient treated with antithyroid drugs. CDR3 nucleotides: TGTGCCAGCGTAACCTCAACCGGGACAGCATCCTACGAGCAGTACTTC. The encoded protein is CASVTSTGTASYEQYF. The full variable domain, with the rest looked up from reference TRBV7-8 and TRBJ2-7, is GAGVSQSPRYKVAKRGQDVALRCDPISGHVSLFWYQQALGQGPEFLTYFQNEAQLDKSGLPSDRFFAERPEGSVSTLKIQRTQQEDSAVYLCASVTSTGTASYEQYFGPGTRLTVT.